Below are 18 T cell receptor beta chains sequenced from a single sample in a study of metastatic and nonmetastatic thyroid tumors. Among the patients, none had received any treatment before thyroid surgery. TCRdb re-analyzed the PCR reads using MiXCR. This table holds 8,000 to 10,000 clones, 35% to 45% found once. The material sequenced was tumor tissue. These receptors were collected from a female donor with papillary thyroid cancer or a benign thyroid nodule (not recorded which). Some clones in this sample may be carry-over from other donors' samples.

The chain employs TRBV10-2 and TRBJ2-6; D is unclear. V shed 0 bases and J shed 0 bases, with 12 bases lying between them. The V gene's germline CDR1 is WSHSY and CDR2 SAAADI. This CDR3 has 18 amino acids. CDR3 residues: CASSESDKLHSGANVLTF. The CDR3 DNA sequence: TGCGCCAGCAGTGAGTCAGACAAACTCCACTCTGGGGCCAACGTCCTGACTTTC.

The chain couples TRBV30 to TRBJ1-2; D call uncertain. CDR3 length: 12 amino acids. In germline, CDR1 is GTSNPN, CDR2 SVGIG (reference sequence). The germline V and J ends were trimmed by 3 bases and 0 bases, with 5 bases remaining between them. The DNA for the CDR3 is TGTGCCTGGAGAATATCTAACTATGGCTACACCTTC. Translating gives CAWRISNYGYTF.

The rearrangement uses TRBV18 and TRBJ2-1; D might be TRBD1 (6 bases). V was pared by 2 bases and J by 4 bases, with 12 bases between. Germline V gene data show CDR1 as KGHSH and CDR2 as LQKENI. The CDR3 is made up of 15 amino acids. DNA for the CDR3: TGTGCCAGCTCACCATCCGGGACAAGTTACAATGAGCAGTTCTTC. Translation: CASSPSGTSYNEQFF.

The chain carries TRBV28 and TRBJ2-7; 10 positions match TRBD1. Germline loops: CDR1 MDHEN, CDR2 SYDVKM. The CDR3 length is 18 residues. Trimming removed 3 bases from V and 2 bases from J; junction bases left unmatched: 13. The CDR3 sequence: CASSLTIRGQGKPYEQYF. Written as DNA, the CDR3 is TGTGCCAGCAGTTTGACGATTAGGGGACAGGGGAAGCCCTACGAGCAGTACTTC.

The J gene is TRBJ1-4, the V gene TRBV6-1, with D possibly being TRBD1 (6 bases). This CDR3 region has 14 residues. V lost 6 bases to trimming and J lost 4 bases, with 12 bases between them. Looked up from germline, CDR1 is MNHNS and CDR2 is SASEGT. In nucleotides, the CDR3 is TGTGCCAGCAGGGTTGACAGGCATAATGAAAAACTGTTTTTT. Its protein is CASRVDRHNEKLFF.

V is TRBV20-1 and J is TRBJ1-5, with 9 bases that match TRBD1. Unmatched junction bases numbered 5, after V lost 5 bases and J lost 3 bases. Germline V lookup: CDR1 DFQATT, CDR2 SNEGSKA (reference sequence). CDR3 length: 14 amino acids. CDR3 protein: CSAWTGVLNQPQHF. In DNA form, the CDR3 reads TGCAGTGCTTGGACAGGGGTCCTCAATCAGCCCCAGCATTTT.

This clone has only a few counts. V gene TRBV6-1 combines with J gene TRBJ1-6; no firm D call. Trimming shortened V by 4 bases and J by 7 bases, and 8 bases separated the two germline ends. The CDR3 contains 13 residues. Germline lookup yields CDR1 MNHNS and CDR2 SASEGT. The CDR3 is CASSAARNSPLHF. The DNA for the CDR3 is TGTGCCAGCAGTGCCGCCAGAAATTCACCCCTCCACTTT.

The CDR3: CSAPEQGLYEQYF. The CDR3 DNA reads as TGCAGTGCCCCAGAGCAGGGTCTCTACGAGCAGTACTTC. The rearrangement joins TRBV20-1 to TRBJ2-7, with D perhaps matching TRBD1 (5 bases). The CDR3 extends over 13 amino acids. V lost 6 bases and J lost 3, with 15 bases in between. The germline V gene has CDR1 DFQATT and CDR2 SNEGSKA (reference sequence).

Relative to its sample, this clone is medium-sized (0.01 to 0.1%). The chain has TRBV12-3 or TRBV12-4 and TRBJ1-2; D gene unclear. V was clipped by 5 bases and J by 4 bases, with 8 bases between them. CDR3 size: 12 residues. CDR3 DNA sequence: TGTGCCAGCAGTGGTCTATCCTATGGCTACACCTTC. Its protein product is CASSGLSYGYTF.

The rearrangement links TRBV6-2 or TRBV6-3 to TRBJ2-7, with D perhaps TRBD1 (6 bases). Germline V gene sequence: CDR1 MNHEY, CDR2 SVGEGT. Between the trimmed V and J ends, which lost 7 bases and 1 base, there was a span of 14 bases. The CDR3 is 14 amino acids. The CDR3 spells CASTNPGDSYEQYF. As DNA, the CDR3 is TGTGCCAGCACCAACCCAGGGGATTCCTACGAGCAGTACTTC.

The V and J genes are TRBV30 and TRBJ2-1; 8 bases are shared with TRBD2. The germline V gene has CDR1 GTSNPN and CDR2 SVGIG (reference sequence). The CDR3 length is 12 residues. Trimming cost V 4 bases and J 9 bases; bases outside gene matches: 5. CDR3 residues: CAWISGVGEQFF. The CDR3 DNA reads TGTGCCTGGATTAGCGGGGTAGGTGAGCAGTTCTTC.

Sample share makes this clone medium-sized. This chain links TRBV7-9 with TRBJ2-1, with D possibly TRBD2 on 5 matching bases. Germline V gene data show CDR1 as SEHNR and CDR2 as FQNEAQ (reference sequence). The CDR3 consists of 14 residues. Trimming removed 2 bases from V and 2 bases from J, with 7 bases in between. CDR3 in amino acids: CASSLSGTYNEQFF. The CDR3 DNA follows: TGTGCCAGCAGCTTAAGCGGCACCTACAATGAGCAGTTCTTC.

V and J are TRBV12-3 or TRBV12-4 and TRBJ2-7, with D possibly being TRBD2 (5 bases). This CDR3 is built from 13 residues. V lost 5 bases and J lost 3, with 11 bases in between. In DNA, the CDR3 is TGTGCCAGCAGTCCCGGACTGAACTACGAGCAGTACTTC. It encodes CASSPGLNYEQYF.

The chain is built from TRBV4-2 and TRBJ2-5; TRBD1 might be the D (5 bases). The germline V gene has CDR1 LGHNA and CDR2 YNFKEQ. V gave up 1 base and J gave up 5 bases, with 14 bases separating them. This CDR3 spans 15 amino acids. The CDR3, as DNA: TGTGCCAGCAGCCAAGGTGTCGTGGGGCACGAGACCCAGTACTTC. Its protein is CASSQGVVGHETQYF.

The chain joins TRBV19 to TRBJ2-7; 7 bases fit TRBD1. Germline V gives CDR1 LNHDA, CDR2 SQIVND (reference sequence). This CDR3 is built from 15 residues. V lost 3 bases and J lost 5; bases outside the gene matches: 10. DNA for the CDR3: TGTGCCAGTAGTATCGCCCACGAGGGGGCCCACGAGCAGTACTTC. Amino acids: CASSIAHEGAHEQYF.

This clone is classed as medium-sized. The rearrangement uses TRBV6-5 and TRBJ1-6; D gene ambiguous. Germline lookup yields CDR1 MNHEY and CDR2 SVGAGI. The germline V and J ends were trimmed by 2 bases and 9 bases, with 17 bases remaining between them. The length of the CDR3 is 16 residues. The CDR3 DNA sequence: TGTGCCAGCAGTTACGGGAGGACGGACCTGGGTTCACCCCTCCACTTT. It codes for CASSYGRTDLGSPLHF.

The chain has TRBV7-6 and TRBJ2-2, with a tentative D call TRBD2 (6 bases). Trimming took off 0 bases at V and 6 bases at J, with 14 bases between the two ends. The CDR3 consists of 16 residues. Germline CDR1 and CDR2: SGHVS and FNYEAQ. Here the CDR3 reads CASSLAHRGGPGELFF. In nucleotides, the CDR3 is TGTGCCAGCAGCTTAGCCCACCGGGGAGGCCCCGGGGAGCTGTTTTTT.

The table lists this clone with a few counts. J is TRBJ1-6 and V is TRBV6-5; TRBD1 might be the D (6 bases). The CDR3 totals 15 residues. V was trimmed by 2 bases and J by 10 bases, leaving 15 bases between them. The germline V gene encodes CDR1 MNHEY and CDR2 SVGAGI. CDR3 sequence reads: CASSYEAGASSPLHF. The CDR3 DNA is TGTGCCAGCAGTTACGAGGCGGGGGCGTCCTCACCCCTCCACTTT.